Below, 28 T cell receptor beta chains from the same sample are listed, as sequenced in a study of regulatory T cells in long-lasting Graves disease (dated by TCRdb to the early 2020s). The library was produced with multiplex PCR. Reads for this sample came from an Illumina HiSeq 4000. iRepertoire HTBI primers and Arm-PCR amplification of CDR3 regions were used to construct TCR beta libraries. The raw public reads went through TCRdb reprocessing: fastp at Q25, MiXCR clone calling, in-frame beta chains kept. Each entry merges the rows of one CDR3 protein and shows their most common DNA and genes. Within this sample are a few hundred thousand distinct CDR3 sequences, with approximately 22% of them counted one time only. Of the sample, around 13% is held by the ten largest clones. The sample's time point label, decoded: persistent/refractory GD, antithyroid drugs over 5 years with positive TRAb. For both TCR sequencing and RNA sequencing, RNA was extracted from PBMCs using TRIzol.

The material was peripheral blood mononuclear cells (PBMCs), obtained when the disease was refractory, from a patient treated with antithyroid drugs. These receptors were obtained from a female donor with Graves disease.

The rearrangement links TRBV3-1 to TRBJ2-7; the match to TRBD2 covers 11 bases. This CDR3 comprises 15 residues. V gave up 4 bases and J gave up 9 bases; unmatched junction bases: 11. From germline, CDR1 is LGHDT and CDR2 YNNKEL (reference sequence). This CDR3 reads CASSPSRSGRAGQYF. The CDR3 coding sequence is TGTGCCAGCAGCCCCTCTCGTAGCGGGAGGGCCGGGCAGTACTTC.

This clonotype has only a few counts. The chain is built from TRBV7-9 and TRBJ2-7; D assignment may be TRBD1 or TRBD2 (5 bases each). Trimming left V 5 bases short and J 5 bases short, with 13 bases between. The CDR3 consists of 13 residues. The germline CDR1 and CDR2 sequences are SEHNR and FQNEAQ (reference sequence). CDR3 nucleotides: TGTGCCAGCAGCCTCACACGGGACCACGAGCAGTACTTC. It encodes CASSLTRDHEQYF.

V is TRBV30 and J is TRBJ1-1; D ambiguous. The germline gives CDR1 GTSNPN, CDR2 SVGIG (reference sequence). There are 14 residues in the CDR3. Trimming shortened V by 2 bases and J by 1 base, and 11 bases separated the two germline ends. The DNA of the CDR3 is TGTGCCTGGAGTACGGAACTGCCGAACACTGAAGCTTTCTTT. Protein: CAWSTELPNTEAFF.

This clonotype was observed many times. This sequence joins TRBV7-6 and TRBJ2-7, with D possibly being TRBD2 (5 bases). Germline V gene sequence: CDR1 SGHVS, CDR2 FNYEAQ. V was pared by 1 base and J by 5 bases, with 9 bases between. This CDR3 spans 13 amino acids. CDR3 in DNA: TGTGCCAGCAGCTTAGAACTCGGGGACGAGCAGTACTTC. It is translated as CASSLELGDEQYF.

The rearrangement links TRBV7-9 to TRBJ2-5; 9 bases are a match to TRBD1. The CDR3 sequence is 19 residues long. V lost 2 bases and J lost 4; bases outside the gene matches: 17. Germline V gene data show CDR1 as SEHNR and CDR2 as FQNEAQ (reference sequence). This CDR3 reads CASSLRESSLGQGRETQYF. The CDR3 DNA reads as TGTGCCAGCAGCTTACGCGAATCGAGCTTGGGACAGGGCCGAGAGACCCAGTACTTC.

This clonotype has at least ten counts. The chain recombines TRBV6-1 with TRBJ1-1; 9 nucleotides line up with TRBD1. V shed 7 bases and J 4 bases; nucleotides not matched to a gene: 4. The CDR3 covers 13 residues. Germline-derived CDR1 and CDR2 are MNHNS and SASEGT. CDR3 nucleotide sequence: TGTGCCAGCACAGGACAGGGGTTCACTGAAGCTTTCTTT. Protein: CASTGQGFTEAFF.

This clonotype was observed a handful of times. The rearrangement uses TRBV20-1 and TRBJ2-7; D is perhaps TRBD1 or TRBD2 (5 bases each). The CDR3 has 15 residues. Per the germline V gene, CDR1 is DFQATT and CDR2 is SNEGSKA (reference sequence). Deletions cut 7 bases from V and 0 bases from J, with 19 bases between. In nucleotides, the CDR3 is TGCAGTGGGGGGTCAACTGCCACTGACTCCTACGAGCAGTACTTC. This translates into CSGGSTATDSYEQYF.

This clonotype was counted at least ten times. The V call is TRBV6-1, the J call TRBJ2-5, with TRBD1 matching over 8 bases. CDR1 is MNHNS, CDR2 SASEGT, per germline. Losses at the gene ends were 11 bases for V and 6 bases for J; bases not matched to a gene: 11. There are 13 residues in the CDR3. CDR3 sequence: CACAGQGWKTQYF. The DNA for the CDR3 is TGTGCCTGTGCTGGACAGGGATGGAAGACCCAGTACTTC.

This chain links TRBV30 with TRBJ2-7; 11 bases are shared with TRBD1. V trimming: 3 bases; J trimming: 6 bases; junction bases outside the gene matches: 7. This CDR3 is 14 amino acids long. Germline values: CDR1 GTSNPN, CDR2 SVGIG (reference sequence). CDR3 region: CAWSSGQGVREQYF. The CDR3, as DNA: TGTGCCTGGAGCTCGGGACAGGGGGTTCGCGAGCAGTACTTC. The whole variable domain, filled in from reference TRBV30 and TRBJ2-7, reads SQTIHQWPATLVQPVGSPLSLECTVEGTSNPNLYWYRQAAGRGLQLLFYSVGIGQISSEVPQNLSASRPQDRQFILSSKKLLLSDSGFYLCAWSSGQGVREQYFGPGTRLTVT.

The chain combines TRBV20-1 with TRBJ2-7, with D tentatively TRBD2 (5 bases). The CDR3 has 14 amino acids. Germline V CDR1 and CDR2: DFQATT, SNEGSKA (reference sequence). V was trimmed by 2 bases and J by 1 base, leaving 12 bases between them. The CDR3 bases are TGCAGTGCTAGACCTAGCTGGGGTTCCTACGAGCAGTACTTC. It is translated as CSARPSWGSYEQYF.

This clonotype was counted only a few times. The chain is built from TRBV7-2 and TRBJ2-6; D not resolved. Germline assignment: CDR1 SGHTA and CDR2 FQGNSA. The CDR3 extends over 14 amino acids. Trimming took off 7 bases at V and 2 bases at J, with 9 bases between the two ends. This CDR3 reads CASKGDTGANVLTF. CDR3 DNA: TGTGCCAGCAAGGGTGATACTGGGGCCAACGTCCTGACTTTC.

The V call is TRBV6-1, the J call TRBJ2-7; 7 nucleotides align to TRBD1. CDR1 MNHNS and CDR2 SASEGT come from the germline V gene. CDR3 size: 14 residues. Trimming took 6 bases from V and 5 from J; bases not matched to a gene: 10. The CDR3 coding sequence is TGTGCCAGCAGAACGGGGACAGTTTCCAACGAGCAGTACTTC. This gives the protein CASRTGTVSNEQYF.

The chain has TRBV19 and TRBJ1-1, with TRBD1 as a possible D gene (5 bases). The germline V and J ends were trimmed by 8 bases and 5 bases, with 21 bases remaining between them. The CDR3 is made up of 15 amino acids. The germline CDR1 and CDR2 sequences are LNHDA and SQIVND (reference sequence). The CDR3 DNA sequence: TGTGCCAGTTTGAACGGGGCTCTTGCGGAGACTGAAGCTTTCTTT. Its translation: CASLNGALAETEAFF.

This clonotype appeared a few times. The rearrangement links TRBV28 to TRBJ2-7; 9 bases are shared with TRBD2. CDR3 length: 17 residues. Germline loops: CDR1 MDHEN, CDR2 SYDVKM. The ends lost 6 bases at V and 3 bases at J; junction bases unmatched: 15. CDR3 region: CASSPKRGDTFYYEQYF. CDR3 nucleotide sequence: TGTGCCAGCAGCCCTAAGCGGGGGGACACCTTCTACTACGAGCAGTACTTC.

The chain joins TRBV7-8 to TRBJ1-2; 8 nucleotides match TRBD1. V trimming: 0 bases; J trimming: 5 bases; junction bases outside the gene matches: 8. The germline gives CDR1 SGHVS, CDR2 FQNEAQ. The CDR3 consists of 16 residues. The DNA of the CDR3 is TGTGCCAGCAGCTTAGCACCCCCCGGGACAGGTTATGGCTACACCTTC. Translated, it gives CASSLAPPGTGYGYTF. Full variable domain (missing parts from reference TRBV7-8 and TRBJ1-2): GAGVSQSPRYKVAKRGQDVALRCDPISGHVSLFWYQQALGQGPEFLTYFQNEAQLDKSGLPSDRFFAERPEGSVSTLKIQRTQQEDSAVYLCASSLAPPGTGYGYTFGSGTRLTVV.

Only one count was recorded for this clonotype. The chain couples TRBV11-2 to TRBJ2-3, with a weak D call TRBD2 (5 bases). CDR3 length: 13 amino acids. Trimming stripped 3 bases from V and 5 bases from J, with 9 bases between. Germline V lookup: CDR1 SGHAT, CDR2 FQNNGV. CDR3 nucleotide sequence: TGTGCCAGCAGCTTCGTAGGAGGAGATACGCAGTATTTT. Its translation: CASSFVGGDTQYF.

On this clonotype: Likely a read error: the CDR3 ends without its conserved phenylalanine or tryptophan. This chain uses TRBV7-9 with TRBJ1-1; no clear D. This CDR3 contains 17 residues. Germline CDR1 reads SEHNR; CDR2 reads FQNEAQ (reference sequence). CDR3 amino acids: CASSLAGEGLPRAEAFL. Here the CDR3 DNA reads TGTGCCAGCAGCCTAGCAGGCGAAGGCCTCCCCCGGGCTGAAGCTTTCCTT.

This clonotype showed up many times. V is TRBV7-2 and J is TRBJ2-5; D perhaps matches TRBD1 (5 bases). CDR3 length equals 15 residues. V lost 1 base and J 3 bases, leaving 12 bases between the germline ends. Germline assignment: CDR1 SGHTA and CDR2 FQGNSA. CDR3 sequence reads: CASSLESGWEETQYF. CDR3 coding DNA: TGTGCCAGCAGCTTAGAGTCAGGGTGGGAAGAGACCCAGTACTTC.

This clonotype was observed many times. CDR3 DNA sequence: TGTGCCAGCGGGAATGACTACGAGCAGTACTTC. Translated, it gives CASGNDYEQYF. The J gene is TRBJ2-7, the V gene TRBV6-1, with D unresolved. In germline, CDR1 is MNHNS, CDR2 SASEGT. Deletions cut 8 bases from V and 3 bases from J, with 8 bases between. The CDR3 is 11 amino acids.

This clonotype was observed many times. V is TRBV29-1 and J is TRBJ2-5, with TRBD1 matching 9 bases. The CDR3 runs to 14 residues. The junction had 4 bases not matched to a gene; V was cut back by 0 bases and J by 5 bases. The germline CDR1 and CDR2 sequences are SQVTM and ANQGSEA. CDR3 region: CSVEEQGAWETQYF. The CDR3 coding sequence is TGCAGCGTTGAAGAACAGGGGGCGTGGGAGACCCAGTACTTC.

This clonotype appeared many times. The V gene is TRBV6-1, the J gene TRBJ1-4, with 8 bases lining up with TRBD1. Germline-derived CDR1 and CDR2 are MNHNS and SASEGT. The CDR3 is made up of 15 amino acids. With V trimmed by 5 bases and J by 7 bases, 9 bases remained unmatched. In DNA, the CDR3 is TGTGCCAGCAGTCGCCCCGGGACAGGAGGTGAAAAACTGTTTTTT. It yields the protein CASSRPGTGGEKLFF.

This clonotype has a handful of counts. The chain uses TRBV7-2 and TRBJ2-7, with D possibly being TRBD2 (6 bases). V dropped 1 base and J dropped 3 bases, with 10 bases sitting between them. In germline, CDR1 is SGHTA, CDR2 FQGNSA. The CDR3 covers 14 residues. DNA for the CDR3: TGTGCCAGCAGCTTAGGGCGGAGGGACTACGAGCAGTACTTC. Residues: CASSLGRRDYEQYF.

This chain connects TRBV19 to TRBJ1-5, with unresolved D. V was trimmed by 6 bases and J by 5 bases, leaving 17 bases between them. Germline V gene data show CDR1 as LNHDA and CDR2 as SQIVND (reference sequence). CDR3 size: 15 residues. The CDR3 region has the DNA TGTGCCAGTAGGTCAGGTTCCGGTGGGGATCAGCCCCAGCATTTT. It yields the protein CASRSGSGGDQPQHF. The full variable domain, in which reference TRBV19 and TRBJ1-5 provide the parts outside the CDR3, is DGGITQSPKYLFRKEGQNVTLSCEQNLNHDAMYWYRQDPGQGLRLIYYSQIVNDFQKGDIAEGYSVSREKKESFPLTVTSAQKNPTAFYLCASRSGSGGDQPQHFGDGTRLSIL.

The sample holds many counts of this clonotype. V gene TRBV27 combines with J gene TRBJ2-7; 8 nucleotides match TRBD1. V lost 7 bases, J lost 3 bases, and 11 bases stayed unmatched. Germline loops: CDR1 MNHEY, CDR2 SMNVEV (reference sequence). The CDR3 sequence is 15 residues long. The CDR3 here is CASIFQRQGSYEQYF. The CDR3, as DNA: TGTGCCAGCATTTTTCAACGACAGGGGAGCTACGAGCAGTACTTC.

This clonotype has a handful of counts. The gene calls are TRBV6-1 and TRBJ1-6; the match to TRBD1 covers 8 bases. V lost 7 bases and J lost 10; bases outside the gene matches: 9. The CDR3 contains 14 residues. Germline V CDR1 and CDR2: MNHNS, SASEGT. The CDR3 loop reads CASTPRGHGSPLHF. CDR3 coding DNA: TGTGCCAGCACCCCCAGGGGGCACGGCTCACCCCTCCACTTT.

The table lists this clonotype with many counts. The V and J genes are TRBV28 and TRBJ2-7, with D perhaps matching TRBD2 (5 bases). Trimming removed 6 bases from V and 2 bases from J, with 23 bases in between. The CDR3 is 17 amino acids. CDR1 is MDHEN, CDR2 SYDVKM, per germline. The CDR3 DNA follows: TGTGCCAGCAGCGAATCCGGGAAGCTCTCGCTTACCTACGAGCAGTACTTC. Protein product: CASSESGKLSLTYEQYF.

The chain combines TRBV5-4 with TRBJ2-7; tentative D call: TRBD2 (6 bases). CDR3 length: 14 residues. Germline values: CDR1 SGHNT, CDR2 YYREEE (reference sequence). V was pared by 2 bases and J by 2 bases, with 11 bases between. The CDR3 bases are TGTGCCAGCAGCTTTGCACTAGCTCCCTACGAGCAGTACTTC. Protein: CASSFALAPYEQYF.

The sample holds a few counts of this clonotype. A read error is likely, as this CDR3 ends without the conserved phenylalanine or tryptophan. The limits of the CDR3 on the DNA are not certain, so only TCRdb's listed CDR3 is given. The chain combines TRBV18 with TRBJ2-7; the DNA was not used to check the table's D call, TRBD1. Looked up from germline, CDR1 is KGHSH and CDR2 is LQKENI. From its first to its last residue, the CDR3 has 11 amino acids. This CDR3 reads CASSPRDIFFY.